The 26 T cell receptor beta chains presented below share a single source sample, sequenced in a study of T cells in Graves' hyperthyroidism and ophthalmopathy. The CDR3 regions of TCR beta were amplified from RNA transcripts. During a first-round RT-PCR of the TCR CDR3, the HTBI primer set was used. TCRdb itself ran the multiplex PCR reads through MiXCR, one entry per CDR3 protein. This sample has about 520,000 distinct CDR3 sequences; less than 25% occur once, and the top ten carry 11%. The sequenced sample was blood. Every receptor here comes from a woman aged 30 to 39 with Graves' ophthalmopathy.

The chain is built from TRBV15 and TRBJ2-7; D not certain. The CDR3 contains 12 residues. Germline-derived CDR1 and CDR2 are LNHNV and YYDKDF (reference sequence). V lost 4 bases and J lost 3, with 7 bases in between. CDR3 nucleotides: TGTGCCACCAGCACCGCGCGCTACGAGCAGTACTTC. Encoded protein: CATSTARYEQYF.

This clonotype was picked up many times. This sequence joins TRBV27 and TRBJ1-1; 8 bases line up with TRBD1. Germline CDR1 and CDR2: MNHEY and SMNVEV (reference sequence). CDR3 length: 15 amino acids. V lost 5 bases to trimming and J lost 1 base; unmatched junction nucleotides: 6. Here the CDR3 reads CASSRRQGTNTEAFF. CDR3 in DNA: TGTGCCAGCAGTCGACGACAGGGGACGAACACTGAAGCTTTCTTT.

At least ten counts were recorded for this clonotype. The chain links TRBV28 to TRBJ2-7; 11 positions agree with TRBD1. The CDR3 is 15 residues long. Germline V gene sequence: CDR1 MDHEN, CDR2 SYDVKM. The trim removed 5 bases at V and 2 bases at J, leaving 5 bases unmatched. The CDR3 protein is CASSPRDRGTYEQYF. The CDR3 bases are TGTGCCAGCAGTCCGCGGGACAGGGGGACCTACGAGCAGTACTTC. Using reference TRBV28 and TRBJ2-7 for the parts outside the CDR3, the full variable domain is DVKVTQSSRYLVKRTGEKVFLECVQDMDHENMFWYRQDPGLGLRLIYFSYDVKMKEKGDIPEGYSVSREKKERFSLILESASTNQTSMYLCASSPRDRGTYEQYFGPGTRLTVT.

This clonotype showed up many times. The chain couples TRBV6-2 or TRBV6-3 to TRBJ2-7; D remains ambiguous. Trimming shortened V by 1 base and J by 2 bases, and 9 bases separated the two germline ends. Germline V gene data show CDR1 as MNHEY and CDR2 as SVGEGT. CDR3 length: 14 residues. As DNA, the CDR3 is TGTGCCAGCAGTTACTTCGAGGCCACCTACGAGCAGTACTTC. The encoded protein is CASSYFEATYEQYF.

This clonotype came up many times. The V call is TRBV19, the J call TRBJ1-1, with D perhaps TRBD1 (6 bases). The CDR3 extends over 15 amino acids. The germline gives CDR1 LNHDA, CDR2 SQIVND (reference sequence). The V end lost 3 bases, the J end lost 5 bases, and 16 bases lay between the germline ends. The CDR3 sequence is CASSIPRDISTEAFF. The CDR3 DNA reads TGTGCCAGTAGTATCCCCCGGGACATTTCGACTGAAGCTTTCTTT.

This clonotype was picked up many times. This chain uses TRBV7-8 with TRBJ1-5, with D unresolved. CDR1 is SGHVS, CDR2 FQNEAQ, per germline. The CDR3 covers 13 residues. V was cut by 1 base and J by 6 bases, with 7 bases left in between. This CDR3 reads CASSLEKGQPQHF. The CDR3, as DNA: TGTGCCAGCAGCTTAGAGAAAGGTCAGCCCCAGCATTTT.

This clonotype was picked up many times. The chain joins TRBV5-1 to TRBJ1-1, with D possibly matching TRBD1 (6 bases). Germline values: CDR1 SGHRS, CDR2 YFSETQ. Trimming pared 0 bases from V and 4 bases from J, leaving 7 bases between. The CDR3 is 13 residues long. CDR3 DNA: TGCGCCAGCAGCTTGGCAGGGGCCACTGAAGCTTTCTTT. It codes for CASSLAGATEAFF.

To note about this clonotype: The conserved phenylalanine or tryptophan normally closing the CDR3 is absent here, so this likely arose from a read error. The rearrangement uses TRBV5-1 and TRBJ1-2, with 10 bases that match TRBD1. V gave up 7 bases and J gave up 6 bases; unmatched junction bases: 6. In germline, CDR1 is SGHRS, CDR2 YFSETQ. The CDR3 runs 13 residues. In DNA, the CDR3 is TGCGCCAGCGGCCTGGGACAGGGGAATGGCTACACCCTC. This translates into CASGLGQGNGYTL.

In its sample, this clonotype was seen many times. The chain is built from TRBV29-1 and TRBJ2-5; D gene uncertain. The CDR3 totals 10 residues. Germline values: CDR1 SQVTM, CDR2 ANQGSEA. V was clipped by 3 bases and J by 5 bases, with 4 bases between them. CDR3 bases: TGCAGCGTTGATCTGGAGACCCAGTACTTC. Amino acids: CSVDLETQYF.

Comments on this clonotype: This CDR3 fails to terminate in the conserved phenylalanine or tryptophan, so it likely reflects a read error. No DNA is shown, since the ends of the CDR3 on it are uncertain; the CDR3 is the one TCRdb lists. J is TRBJ1-1 and V is TRBV11-2. The CDR3 spans 16 residues, counting both ends. Germline CDR1 is SGHAT and CDR2 is FQNNGV. The CDR3 spells CASSLGGQVMNTEAFL.

To note about this clonotype: A read error may produce the germline difference seen at one junction end. V usage is TRBV12-3 or TRBV12-4 and J usage is TRBJ1-3; tentative D call: TRBD1 (5 bases). The CDR3 covers 13 residues. The CDR3 nucleotides are TGTGCCAGCAGTTTGACAAGGGGAAACACCCTATATTTT. Translated, it gives CASSLTRGNTLYF.

In its sample, this clonotype was seen many times. The chain employs TRBV20-1 and TRBJ1-2; D might be TRBD1 (5 bases). The CDR3 has 17 residues. V was trimmed by 2 bases and J by 2 bases, leaving 21 bases between them. Germline V CDR1 and CDR2: DFQATT, SNEGSKA (reference sequence). CDR3 protein: CSARTGSGSGSNYGYTF. The CDR3 DNA reads as TGCAGTGCTAGAACAGGCTCAGGATCGGGTTCCAACTATGGCTACACCTTC.

This clonotype was detected a few times. The chain links TRBV12-3 or TRBV12-4 to TRBJ1-5, with a tentative D call TRBD1 (6 bases). V was trimmed by 3 bases and J by 0 bases, leaving 12 bases between them. The CDR3 sequence is 16 residues long. The CDR3 protein is CASSFWGADSNQPQHF. DNA for the CDR3: TGTGCCAGCAGTTTCTGGGGGGCGGATAGCAATCAGCCCCAGCATTTT.

This clonotype was detected a few times. This sequence joins TRBV3-1 and TRBJ2-7; D call uncertain. The CDR3 runs to 12 residues. V gave up 1 base and J gave up 4 bases, with 5 bases separating them. Germline V lookup: CDR1 LGHDT, CDR2 YNNKEL (reference sequence). The CDR3 here is CASSQGLYEQYF. CDR3 DNA: TGTGCCAGCAGCCAAGGGCTGTACGAGCAGTACTTC.

This clonotype came up many times. The chain links TRBV20-1 to TRBJ2-5, with 7 bases aligning to TRBD2. V was clipped by 3 bases and J by 2 bases; unmatched bases: 12. Germline CDR1 is DFQATT and CDR2 is SNEGSKA (reference sequence). The CDR3 totals 16 residues. CDR3 in amino acids: CSASVFAGETQETQYF. The CDR3 region has the DNA TGCAGTGCTAGCGTGTTTGCGGGAGAAACACAAGAGACCCAGTACTTC.

This clonotype showed up many times. The chain uses TRBV20-1 and TRBJ1-3; 7 bases are shared with TRBD1. This CDR3 is built from 16 residues. With V trimmed by 5 bases and J by 0 bases, 10 bases remained unmatched. Germline V gene lookup returns CDR1 DFQATT and CDR2 SNEGSKA (reference sequence). The CDR3 loop is CSARDSGSSSGNTIYF. Here the CDR3 DNA reads TGCAGTGCTCGGGACAGTGGATCAAGCTCTGGAAACACCATATATTTT.

This clonotype was picked up a small number of times. CDR3 residues: CSASARYGYTF. The CDR3, as DNA: TGCAGTGCTAGTGCGCGCTATGGCTACACCTTC. The chain links TRBV20-1 to TRBJ1-2, with D unresolved. The V gene's germline CDR1 is DFQATT and CDR2 SNEGSKA (reference sequence). The CDR3 spans 11 residues. Trimming shortened V by 3 bases and J by 4 bases, and 6 bases separated the two germline ends.

To note about this clonotype: A much larger clone is a single base away; this may be a read error. The chain recombines TRBV30 with TRBJ1-1; no clear D. V lost 4 bases and J lost 6, with 18 bases in between. The CDR3 is 14 residues long. Germline assignment: CDR1 GTSNPN and CDR2 SVGIG (reference sequence). The CDR3 region is CAWNGNPGVSEAFF. CDR3 bases: TGTGCCTGGAACGGTAACCCGGGTGTGTCTGAAGCTTTCTTT.

V gene TRBV12-3 or TRBV12-4 combines with J gene TRBJ2-4; D is unclear. The CDR3 spans 15 residues. Trimming removed 5 bases at V and 0 bases at J, with 11 bases between. CDR3 residues: CASSPSRIAKNIQYF. CDR3 DNA sequence: TGTGCCAGCAGTCCCAGCCGAATAGCCAAAAACATTCAGTACTTC.

The sample holds many counts of this clonotype. This chain links TRBV6-4 with TRBJ1-3, with D perhaps matching TRBD1 (5 bases). Trimming took off 5 bases at V and 0 bases at J, with 17 bases between the two ends. The CDR3 is made up of 17 amino acids. Germline-derived CDR1 and CDR2 are MRHNA and SNTAGT. CDR3 sequence: CASSPLGGSNSGNTIYF. CDR3 in DNA: TGTGCCAGCAGTCCACTCGGGGGGTCGAACTCTGGAAACACCATATATTTT.

This clonotype was seen a few times. A single base separates this from a much larger clone, so it may be a read error. The chain uses TRBV12-3 or TRBV12-4 and TRBJ1-1; D might be TRBD1 (5 bases). This CDR3 region has 11 residues. With 6 bases removed from V and 7 bases from J, the gap between germline ends came to 9 bases. The CDR3 DNA reads TGTGCCAGCAGGGAGACAGTTGAAGCTTTCTTT. Protein sequence: CASRETVEAFF.

In this sample, this clonotype turned up many times. The genes are TRBV7-8 and TRBJ1-2, with D unclear. From germline, CDR1 is SGHVS and CDR2 FQNEAQ. This CDR3 spans 12 amino acids. Trimming removed 8 bases at V and 4 bases at J, with 11 bases between. The CDR3: CASGRVSYGYTF. CDR3 nucleotide sequence: TGTGCCAGCGGAAGGGTATCCTATGGCTACACCTTC.

This clonotype was detected ten times or more. This CDR3 reads CASSPTGRLDYGYTF. The CDR3 nucleotides read TGTGCCAGCAGCCCTACGGGACGTCTGGACTATGGCTACACCTTC. The V call is TRBV7-3, the J call TRBJ1-2; a possible D gene is TRBD1 (5 bases). V lost 5 bases to trimming and J lost 3 bases, with 16 bases between them. The CDR3 is 15 residues long. Germline loops: CDR1 SGHTA, CDR2 FQGTGA.

This clonotype turned up a few times. The chain carries TRBV4-3 and TRBJ2-7; possibly TRBD1 for D (6 bases). CDR1 and CDR2 from the germline V gene are LGHNA and YSLEER. V dropped 0 bases and J dropped 3 bases, with 15 bases sitting between them. The CDR3 loop spans 16 amino acids. This CDR3 reads CASSQDWDTIFYEQYF. In nucleotides, the CDR3 is TGCGCCAGCAGCCAAGATTGGGACACGATCTTCTACGAGCAGTACTTC.

There are a few counts of this clonotype. The V gene is TRBV24-1, the J gene TRBJ2-2; 8 bases line up with TRBD1. The CDR3 has 16 amino acids. The junction had 9 bases not matched to a gene; V was cut back by 3 bases and J by 7 bases. Germline values: CDR1 KGHDR, CDR2 SFDVKD. The CDR3 protein is CATSDRTGFVRGELFF. The CDR3 coding sequence is TGTGCCACCAGTGATCGGACAGGGTTTGTACGCGGGGAGCTGTTTTTT.

This clonotype has ten or more counts. The chain uses TRBV19 and TRBJ1-1; no definite D call. The germline V gene has CDR1 LNHDA and CDR2 SQIVND (reference sequence). V dropped 5 bases and J dropped 0 bases, with 10 bases sitting between them. The CDR3 length is 14 residues. The CDR3 region is CASSPLEMNTEAFF. The CDR3 bases are TGTGCCAGTAGTCCCTTGGAGATGAACACTGAAGCTTTCTTT.